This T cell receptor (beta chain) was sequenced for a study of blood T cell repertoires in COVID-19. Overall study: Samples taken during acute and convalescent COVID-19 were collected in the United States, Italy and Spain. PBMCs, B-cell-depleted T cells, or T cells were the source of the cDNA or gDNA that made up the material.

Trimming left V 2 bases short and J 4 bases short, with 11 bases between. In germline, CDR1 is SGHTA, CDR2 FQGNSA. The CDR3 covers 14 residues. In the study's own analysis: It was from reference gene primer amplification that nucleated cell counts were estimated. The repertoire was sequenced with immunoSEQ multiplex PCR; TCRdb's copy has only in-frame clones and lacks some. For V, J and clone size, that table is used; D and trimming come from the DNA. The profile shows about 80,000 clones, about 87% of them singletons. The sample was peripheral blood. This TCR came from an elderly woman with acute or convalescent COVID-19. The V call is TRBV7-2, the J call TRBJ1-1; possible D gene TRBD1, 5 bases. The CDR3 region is CASSLWGVPTEAFF. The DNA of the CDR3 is TGTGCCAGCAGCTTATGGGGGGTTCCCACTGAAGCTTTCTTT.